This T cell receptor beta chain was profiled in a study of blood T cell repertoires in COVID-19. Study-wide background: T cells, B-cell-depleted T cells, or PBMCs supplied cDNA or gDNA.

V was pared by 7 bases and J by 8 bases, with 14 bases between. The CDR3 runs 13 residues. Germline V gives CDR1 SEHNR, CDR2 FQNEAQ (reference sequence). The data were produced by immunoSEQ multiplex PCR, yet TCRdb's version contains in-frame clones alone and is incomplete. Among approximately 61,000 clones listed, approximately 80% were seen once. The chain recombines TRBV7-9 with TRBJ1-4; D gene unclear. The sample consisted of peripheral blood. The TCR originated in a man aged 65 to 85 with acute or convalescent COVID-19. CDR3 loop: CASTQYSREKLFF. Here the CDR3 DNA reads TGTGCCAGCACCCAATATTCGAGGGAAAAACTGTTTTTT.